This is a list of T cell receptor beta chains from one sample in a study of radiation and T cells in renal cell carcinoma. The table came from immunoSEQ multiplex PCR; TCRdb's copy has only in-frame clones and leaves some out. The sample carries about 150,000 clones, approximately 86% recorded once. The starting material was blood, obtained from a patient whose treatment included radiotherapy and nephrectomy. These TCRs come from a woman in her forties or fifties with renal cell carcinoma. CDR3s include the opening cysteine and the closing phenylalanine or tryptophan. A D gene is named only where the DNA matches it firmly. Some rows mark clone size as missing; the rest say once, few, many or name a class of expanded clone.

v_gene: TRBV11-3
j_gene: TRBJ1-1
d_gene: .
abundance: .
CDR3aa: CASSPEENTEAFF
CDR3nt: TGTGCCAGCAGTCCAGAGGAGAACACTGAAGCTTTCTTT

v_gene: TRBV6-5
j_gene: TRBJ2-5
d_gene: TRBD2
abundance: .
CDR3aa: CASSRGGRLGETQYF
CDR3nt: TGTGCCAGCTCCCGGGGGGGCCGGTTAGGGGAGACCCAGTACTTC

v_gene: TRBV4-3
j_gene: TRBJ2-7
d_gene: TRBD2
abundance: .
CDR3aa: CASSQDLAGGRYEQYF
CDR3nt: TGCGCCAGCAGCCAAGATCTGGCGGGGGGGCGATATGAGCAGTACTTC

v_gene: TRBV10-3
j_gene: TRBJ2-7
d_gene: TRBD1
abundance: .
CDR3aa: CAISRDRGGFDEQYF
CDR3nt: TGTGCCATCAGCCGAGACAGGGGGGGATTCGACGAGCAGTACTTC

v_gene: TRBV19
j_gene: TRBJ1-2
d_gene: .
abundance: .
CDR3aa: CATYGLNYGYTF
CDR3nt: TGTGCCACGTATGGGCTAAACTATGGCTACACCTTC

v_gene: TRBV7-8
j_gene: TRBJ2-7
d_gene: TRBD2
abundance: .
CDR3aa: CASSSAGTSGYEQYF
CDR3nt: TGTGCCAGCAGCTCCGCCGGGACTAGCGGATACGAGCAGTACTTC

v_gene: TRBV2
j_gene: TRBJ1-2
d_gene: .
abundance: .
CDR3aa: CASRTWKQGFDYGYTF
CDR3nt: TGTGCCAGCAGGACCTGGAAACAGGGTTTTGACTATGGCTACACCTTC

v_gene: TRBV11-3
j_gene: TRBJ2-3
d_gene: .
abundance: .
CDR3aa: CASSLVEDTQYF
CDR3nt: TGTGCCAGCAGCTTAGTTGAAGATACGCAGTATTTT

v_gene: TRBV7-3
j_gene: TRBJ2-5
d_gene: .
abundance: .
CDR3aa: CASSLMGQVETQYF
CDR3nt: TGTGCCAGCAGCTTAATGGGGCAGGTCGAGACCCAGTACTTC

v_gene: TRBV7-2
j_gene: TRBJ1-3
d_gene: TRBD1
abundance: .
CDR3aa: CASSSRLGQGSSGNTIYF
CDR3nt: TGTGCCAGCAGCTCGAGGCTCGGACAGGGAAGTTCTGGAAACACCATATATTTT

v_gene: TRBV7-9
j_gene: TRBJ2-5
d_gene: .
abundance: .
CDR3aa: CASSLTTSQETQYF
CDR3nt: TGTGCCAGCAGCCTTACCACGTCCCAAGAGACCCAGTACTTC

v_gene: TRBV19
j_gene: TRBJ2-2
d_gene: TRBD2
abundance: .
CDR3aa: CASSIIAGGGTGELFF
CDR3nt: TGTGCCAGTAGTATTATAGCGGGGGGAGGCACCGGGGAGCTGTTTTTT

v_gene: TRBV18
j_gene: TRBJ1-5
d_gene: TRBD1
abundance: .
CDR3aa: CASSRGQANQPQHF
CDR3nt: TGTGCCAGCTCACGGGGACAGGCTAACCAGCCCCAGCATTTT

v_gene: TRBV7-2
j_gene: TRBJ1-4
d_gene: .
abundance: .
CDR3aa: CASSSRATNEKLFF
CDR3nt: TGTGCCAGCAGCTCACGGGCAACTAATGAAAAACTGTTTTTT

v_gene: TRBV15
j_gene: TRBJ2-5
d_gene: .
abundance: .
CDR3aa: CATSRDRRGTQYF
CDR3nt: TGTGCCACCAGCAGAGACAGGAGGGGGACCCAGTACTTC

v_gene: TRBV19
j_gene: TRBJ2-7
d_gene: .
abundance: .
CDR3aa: CASSHSHEQYF
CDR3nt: TGTGCCAGTAGTCATTCCCACGAGCAGTACTTC

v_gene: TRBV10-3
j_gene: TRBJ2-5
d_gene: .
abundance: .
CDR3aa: CAAGEGVETQYF
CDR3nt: TGTGCCGCTGGGGAGGGGGTGGAGACCCAGTACTTC

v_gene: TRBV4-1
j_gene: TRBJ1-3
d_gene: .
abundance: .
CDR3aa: CASSQGRAAGRLNHTIYF
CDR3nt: TGCGCCAGCAGCCAAGGCCGGGCCGCAGGGCGTTTAAATCACACCATATATTTT

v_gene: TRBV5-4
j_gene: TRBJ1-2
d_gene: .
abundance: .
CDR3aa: CASSSDLGGAGYTF
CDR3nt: TGTGCCAGCAGCTCCGACCTAGGGGGGGCCGGCTACACCTTC

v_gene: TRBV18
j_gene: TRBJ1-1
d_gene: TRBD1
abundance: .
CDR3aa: CASSPDRGRGTEAFF
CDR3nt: TGTGCCAGCTCACCCGACAGGGGGCGCGGGACTGAAGCTTTCTTT

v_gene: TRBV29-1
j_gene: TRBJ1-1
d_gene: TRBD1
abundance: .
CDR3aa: CSAMTGGATEAFF
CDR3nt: TGCAGCGCCATGACAGGGGGCGCGACTGAAGCTTTCTTT

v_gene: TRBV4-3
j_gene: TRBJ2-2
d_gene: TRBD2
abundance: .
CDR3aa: CASSQVGGGARTGELFF
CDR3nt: TGCGCCAGCAGCCAAGTTGGCGGGGGGGCCCGAACCGGGGAGCTGTTTTTT

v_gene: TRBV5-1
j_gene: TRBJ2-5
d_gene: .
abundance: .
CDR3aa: CASREGETQYF
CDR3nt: TGCGCCAGCAGGGAGGGGGAGACCCAGTACTTC

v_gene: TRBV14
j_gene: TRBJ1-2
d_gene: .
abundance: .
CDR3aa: CASSQGLGGGYGYTF
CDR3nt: TGTGCCAGCAGCCAGGGGCTTGGGGGCGGCTATGGCTACACCTTC

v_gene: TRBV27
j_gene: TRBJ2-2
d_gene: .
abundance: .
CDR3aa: CASSFYRYKDTGELFF
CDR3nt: TGTGCCAGCAGTTTTTACAGGTACAAAGACACCGGGGAGCTGTTTTTT

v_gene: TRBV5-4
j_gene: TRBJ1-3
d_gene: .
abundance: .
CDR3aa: CASSLIESGNTIYF
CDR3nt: TGTGCCAGCAGCTTGATTGAGTCCGGAAACACCATATATTTT

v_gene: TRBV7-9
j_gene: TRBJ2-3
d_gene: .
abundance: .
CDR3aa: CASSFTGNTDTQYF
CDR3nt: TGTGCCAGCAGCTTCACCGGGAACACAGATACGCAGTATTTT

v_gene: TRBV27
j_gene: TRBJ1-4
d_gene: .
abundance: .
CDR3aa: CASSLNGGRGNEKLFF
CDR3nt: TGTGCCAGCAGTTTAAACGGGGGAAGGGGAAATGAAAAACTGTTTTTT

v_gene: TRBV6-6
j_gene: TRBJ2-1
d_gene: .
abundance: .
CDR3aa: CASRGTNEGGRNEQFF
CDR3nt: TGTGCCAGCAGAGGGACCAACGAGGGCGGACGGAATGAGCAGTTCTTC

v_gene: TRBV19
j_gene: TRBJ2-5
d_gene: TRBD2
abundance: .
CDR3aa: CASSWTSGGTETQYF
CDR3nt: TGTGCCAGTAGTTGGACTAGCGGGGGGACCGAGACCCAGTACTTC

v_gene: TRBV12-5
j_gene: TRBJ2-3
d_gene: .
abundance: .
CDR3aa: CASGLVRTTYTDTQYF
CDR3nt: TGTGCTAGTGGTTTGGTAAGGACTACCTACACAGATACGCAGTATTTT

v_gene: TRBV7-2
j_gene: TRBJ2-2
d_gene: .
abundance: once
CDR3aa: CASSLVGGHGTGELFF
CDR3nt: TGTGCCAGCAGCTTAGTCGGAGGGCACGGAACCGGGGAGCTGTTTTTT

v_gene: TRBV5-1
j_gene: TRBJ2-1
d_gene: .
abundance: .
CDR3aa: CASSLDSISYNEQFF
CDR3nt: TGCGCCAGCAGCTTGGACAGTATATCCTACAATGAGCAGTTCTTC

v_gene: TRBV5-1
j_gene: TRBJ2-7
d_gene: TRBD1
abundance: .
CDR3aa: CASSIGTGEVTKGYF
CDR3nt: TGCGCCAGCAGCATCGGGACAGGGGAGGTGACAAAGGGGTACTTC

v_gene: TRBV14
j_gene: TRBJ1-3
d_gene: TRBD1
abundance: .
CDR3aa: CASSRDRVSGNTIYF
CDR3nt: TGTGCCAGCAGCCGGGACAGGGTGAGCGGAAACACCATATATTTT

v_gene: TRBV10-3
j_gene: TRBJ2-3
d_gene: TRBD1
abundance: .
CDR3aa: CAISESSGQGRDTQYF
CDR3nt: TGTGCCATCAGTGAGTCTTCGGGACAGGGGCGAGATACGCAGTATTTT

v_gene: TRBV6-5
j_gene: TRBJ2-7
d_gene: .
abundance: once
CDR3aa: CASSFQPGREYEQYF
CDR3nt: TGTGCCAGCAGTTTCCAACCGGGACGAGAGTACGAGCAGTACTTC

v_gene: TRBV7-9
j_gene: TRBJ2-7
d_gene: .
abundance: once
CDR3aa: CASSLAGGAYEQYF
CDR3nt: TGTGCCAGCAGCTTAGCCGGCGGGGCCTACGAGCAGTACTTC

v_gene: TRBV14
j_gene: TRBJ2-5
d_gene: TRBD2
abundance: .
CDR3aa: CASSQEQRGYQETQYF
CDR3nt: TGTGCCAGCAGCCAAGAGCAGCGGGGGTACCAAGAGACCCAGTACTTC

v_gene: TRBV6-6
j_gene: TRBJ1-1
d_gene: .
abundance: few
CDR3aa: CASSYRRVDTEAFF
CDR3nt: TGTGCCAGCAGTTATCGGAGGGTTGACACTGAAGCTTTCTTT

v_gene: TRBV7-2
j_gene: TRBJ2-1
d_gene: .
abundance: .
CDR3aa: CASSPDYLRNEQFF
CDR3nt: TGTGCCAGCAGCCCAGACTACCTACGGAATGAGCAGTTCTTC

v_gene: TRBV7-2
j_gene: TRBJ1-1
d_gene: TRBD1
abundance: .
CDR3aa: CASSFQGVNTEAFF
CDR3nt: TGTGCCAGCAGCTTTCAGGGGGTAAACACTGAAGCTTTCTTT

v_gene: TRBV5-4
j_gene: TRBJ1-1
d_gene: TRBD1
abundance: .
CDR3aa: CASSLGQGALAFAFF
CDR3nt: TGTGCCAGCAGCTTGGGGCAGGGGGCTTTAGCCTTCGCTTTCTTT

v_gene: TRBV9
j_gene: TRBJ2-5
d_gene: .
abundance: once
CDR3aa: CASSADPSGETQYF
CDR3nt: TGTGCCAGCAGCGCGGACCCCAGCGGAGAGACCCAGTACTTC

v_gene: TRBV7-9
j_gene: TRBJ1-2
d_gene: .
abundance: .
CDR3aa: CASTFGSIGGYTF
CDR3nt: TGTGCCAGCACCTTCGGGTCGATCGGGGGCTACACCTTC

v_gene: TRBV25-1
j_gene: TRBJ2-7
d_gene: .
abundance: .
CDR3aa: CASSENRGGYEQYF
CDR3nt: TGTGCCAGCAGTGAGAACCGTGGGGGATACGAGCAGTACTTC

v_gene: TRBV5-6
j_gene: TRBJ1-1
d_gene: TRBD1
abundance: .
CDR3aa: CASSVTGAGTEAFF
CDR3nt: TGTGCCAGCAGCGTGACAGGGGCGGGTACTGAAGCTTTCTTT

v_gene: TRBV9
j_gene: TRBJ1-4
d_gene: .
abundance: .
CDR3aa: CASSARDGFNEKLFF
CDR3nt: TGTGCCAGCAGCGCCAGGGACGGATTTAATGAAAAACTGTTTTTT

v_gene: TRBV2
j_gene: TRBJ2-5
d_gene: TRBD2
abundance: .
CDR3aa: CASGEGLAIQETQYF
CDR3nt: TGTGCCAGCGGGGAAGGACTAGCGATACAAGAGACCCAGTACTTC

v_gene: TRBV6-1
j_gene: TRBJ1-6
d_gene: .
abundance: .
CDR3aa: CASSDQTNSPLHF
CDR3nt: TGTGCCAGCAGTGACCAGACCAATTCACCCCTCCACTTT

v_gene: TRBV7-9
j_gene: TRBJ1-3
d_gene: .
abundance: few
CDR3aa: CASSLISLSGNTIYF
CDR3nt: TGTGCCAGCAGCTTAATCAGTCTCTCTGGAAACACCATATATTTT

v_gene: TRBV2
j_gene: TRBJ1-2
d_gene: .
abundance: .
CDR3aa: CASSGGAVANYGYTF
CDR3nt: TGTGCCAGCAGTGGTGGGGCGGTGGCTAACTATGGCTACACCTTC

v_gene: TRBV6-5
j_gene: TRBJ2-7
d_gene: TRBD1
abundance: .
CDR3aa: CASSRQTGSYEQYF
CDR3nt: TGTGCCAGCAGCCGCCAGACAGGGTCCTACGAGCAGTACTTC

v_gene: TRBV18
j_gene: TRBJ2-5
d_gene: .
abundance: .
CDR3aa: CASSPPSETQYF
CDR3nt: TGTGCCAGCTCACCACCGAGTGAGACCCAGTACTTC